This T cell receptor (beta chain) derives from a study of cytomegalovirus exposure and HLA in healthy donors. This CDR3 region has 16 residues. Germline assignment: CDR1 SGHTA and CDR2 FQGNSA. Trimming shortened V by 3 bases and J by 2 bases, and 15 bases separated the two germline ends. On this clone itself: Its antigen remains unidentified.

Findings of the study overall: The authors enumerated over 150 TCR beta chains as linked to cytomegalovirus.

Libraries were prepared by immunoSEQ multiplex PCR; TCRdb keeps only in-frame clonotypes and omits some of them. The sample records tens of thousands of clones, roughly 90% being singletons. This rearrangement joins TRBV7-2 to TRBJ2-3, with a possible D match to TRBD2 (6 bases). Sequenced sample: PBMCs. The receptor was isolated from a woman between 18 and 29 years old in good health and CMV-seronegative. This CDR3 is CASSFGGRGNTDTQYF. The CDR3 nucleotides read TGTGCCAGCAGCTTTGGAGGGCGGGGAAACACAGATACGCAGTATTTT.